The clone carrying this T cell receptor (beta chain) was counted a few times. Its target is unknown. Unique molecular identifiers featured in how the TCRbeta library was prepared. One entry per CDR3 protein results from TCRdb running MiXCR on the PCR reads. Of hundreds of thousands of distinct CDR3 sequences detected, roughly 14% appear once; the ten largest clones hold 0.75% to 0.85%. This record belongs to a study of T-cell reconstitution after alpha-beta-depleted transplantation in children. Germline loops: CDR1 SGHRS, CDR2 YFSETQ. This CDR3 is built from 14 residues. V shed 2 bases and J 8 bases; nucleotides not matched to a gene: 7. Whole-study findings and limits: At the one-year point after transplant, T-cell counts and TCRbeta diversity were found to come mostly from T cells that had been newly produced.

The specimen comprised PBMCs, sampled before TCRalphabeta/CD19-depleted stem cell transplant. The V call is TRBV5-1, the J call TRBJ2-1; 7 nucleotides align to TRBD2. This TCR derives from a girl aged 2 to 10 with congenital amegakaryocytic thrombocytopenia, due to receive a stem cell transplant. The CDR3 protein is CASSLSGIFDEQFF. The CDR3 nucleotides read TGCGCCAGCAGCTTAAGCGGGATCTTCGATGAGCAGTTCTTC.